This TCR beta chain was retrieved from a study of response to subunit inactivated influenza vaccine. TCRdb re-called the RT-PCR reads through MiXCR, storing one row per CDR3 protein. The sample records 500,000 to 700,000 distinct CDR3 sequences, 20% to 25% being singletons. The V gene lost 0 bases and the J gene lost 16 bases, with 13 bases spanning the gap. The CDR3 consists of 12 residues. In addition, the sample was reused for a study of T cells expressing NK-cell markers. This second study says: In generating TCR beta cDNA, 5'RACE template switching with UMIs was used. A range of 1.0-7.0% of CD8+ T cells consisted of dominant NKG2C+ clonotypes in roughly 6 donors.

The TCR sequence derives from a man over 45 who received an inactivated influenza vaccine. The gene calls are TRBV12-3 or TRBV12-4 and TRBJ2-1; a possible D gene is TRBD2 (5 bases). The source material was CD4+ T cells sorted from PBMCs, sampled 12 days after vaccination. The CDR3: CASSLAEGADFF. For the CDR3, the DNA is TGTGCCAGCAGTTTAGCCGAGGGTGCCGACTTCTTC.